This T cell receptor (beta chain) comes out of a study of T cells in narcolepsy. Whole-study findings and limits: Reportedly, autoreactive clonotypes were serially detected in patients' blood but not controls'.

About this clone: Its antigen remains unknown.

Repertoires were generated with immunoSEQ multiplex PCR, while TCRdb's copy carries only in-frame clones and drops some. This sample has 25,000 or so clones, with 65% to 90% found just once. V lost 4 bases to trimming and J lost 2 bases, with 16 bases between them. The length of the CDR3 is 16 residues. Looked up from germline, CDR1 is SGDLS and CDR2 is YYNGEE. This chain links TRBV9 with TRBJ1-3; D may be TRBD1 (6 bases). The sample comprised memory (CD45RA-) CD4+ T cells from blood. This receptor was identified in a human donor in good health. The chain's CDR3 is CASSPRGAGAGNTIYF. The CDR3 nucleotides are TGTGCCAGCAGCCCACGGGGGGCAGGGGCTGGAAACACCATATATTTT.